The rows below give T cell receptor beta chains drawn from one sample of a study of cytomegalovirus exposure and HLA in healthy donors. Method: immunoSEQ multiplex PCR; TCRdb's copy keeps in-frame clones and lacks some. This sample has around 180,000 clones, with about 84% found just once. The material sequenced was PBMCs. These receptors came from a woman in her late teens or twenties in good health and CMV-seronegative. Both conserved end residues are part of each CDR3. Not every row has a clone size; where given, it reads once, few, many or a size class.

len: 15
abundance: NA
j_gene: TRBJ2-2
v_gene: TRBV9
CDR3aa: CASSVYGHPYGELFF

len: 13
abundance: NA
j_gene: TRBJ2-5
v_gene: TRBV6-1
CDR3aa: CASFEPGKETQYF

len: 18
abundance: once
j_gene: TRBJ2-6
v_gene: TRBV4-1
CDR3aa: CASSQPGQGARGANVLTF

len: 12
abundance: NA
j_gene: TRBJ2-7
v_gene: TRBV4-1
CDR3aa: CASSPPNYEQYF

len: 13
abundance: once
j_gene: TRBJ2-7
v_gene: TRBV6-5
CDR3aa: CASSYRQGYEQYF

len: 14
abundance: NA
j_gene: TRBJ1-3
v_gene: TRBV2
CDR3aa: CAKGQASSGNTIYF

len: 15
abundance: NA
j_gene: TRBJ1-1
v_gene: TRBV6-5
CDR3aa: CASSSRPSGNTEAFF

len: 14
abundance: NA
j_gene: TRBJ2-7
v_gene: TRBV7-9
CDR3aa: CASSSRTGTYEQYF

len: 14
abundance: NA
j_gene: TRBJ2-7
v_gene: TRBV15
CDR3aa: CATSRTSGSYEQYF

len: 13
abundance: NA
j_gene: TRBJ2-7
v_gene: TRBV7-6
CDR3aa: CASSIGQGYEQYF

len: 14
abundance: NA
j_gene: TRBJ2-7
v_gene: TRBV27
CDR3aa: CASSFDGRTYEQYF

len: 15
abundance: NA
j_gene: TRBJ1-6
v_gene: TRBV5-1
CDR3aa: CASSLIGQGNSPLHF

len: 13
abundance: NA
j_gene: TRBJ2-7
v_gene: TRBV5-4
CDR3aa: CASSLQGPDEQYF

len: 17
abundance: NA
j_gene: TRBJ2-1
v_gene: TRBV7-8
CDR3aa: CASSYPKNREFRNEQFF

len: 15
abundance: few
j_gene: TRBJ2-1
v_gene: TRBV19
CDR3aa: CASSTTSGGYNEQFF

len: 15
abundance: NA
j_gene: TRBJ1-1
v_gene: TRBV6-5
CDR3aa: CASSYSTRENTEAFF

len: 18
abundance: NA
j_gene: TRBJ2-1
v_gene: TRBV5-1
CDR3aa: CASSTSQLGLSSYNEQFF

len: 14
abundance: NA
j_gene: TRBJ1-2
v_gene: TRBV23-1
CDR3aa: CASSLEGGRYGYTF

len: 17
abundance: NA
j_gene: TRBJ2-3
v_gene: TRBV5-1
CDR3aa: CASSVLPGQGAGDTQYF

len: 14
abundance: NA
j_gene: TRBJ1-1
v_gene: TRBV28
CDR3aa: CASLGGAEYTEAFF

len: 15
abundance: NA
j_gene: TRBJ2-3
v_gene: TRBV5-1
CDR3aa: CASRVQRGGTDTQYF